This TCR beta chain was identified in a study of untreated major depressive disorder. Germline CDR1 SNHLY, CDR2 FYNNEI. This CDR3 comprises 13 residues. V gave up 6 bases and J gave up 5 bases; unmatched junction bases: 3. Data came from immunoSEQ multiplex PCR; TCRdb stores just in-frame clones and leaves some out. The sample holds approximately 21,000 clones; roughly 91% are singletons and the top ten take 0.47%. The V call is TRBV2, the J call TRBJ2-3, with TRBD2 matching 9 bases. This clonotype was sampled from a woman aged 40 to 49 in good health. Sequencing was done on a sample of CD4+ T cells from PBMCs. CDR3 amino acids: CASSSGGIDTQYF. The CDR3 DNA sequence: TGTGCCAGCAGCAGCGGGGGGATAGATACGCAGTATTTT. The entire variable domain, with the rest obtained from reference TRBV2 and TRBJ2-3, is as follows: EPEVTQTPSHQVTQMGQEVILRCVPISNHLYFYWYRQILGQKVEFLVSFYNNEISEKSEIFDDQFSVERPDGSNFTLKIRSTKLEDSAMYFCASSSGGIDTQYFGPGTRLTVL.